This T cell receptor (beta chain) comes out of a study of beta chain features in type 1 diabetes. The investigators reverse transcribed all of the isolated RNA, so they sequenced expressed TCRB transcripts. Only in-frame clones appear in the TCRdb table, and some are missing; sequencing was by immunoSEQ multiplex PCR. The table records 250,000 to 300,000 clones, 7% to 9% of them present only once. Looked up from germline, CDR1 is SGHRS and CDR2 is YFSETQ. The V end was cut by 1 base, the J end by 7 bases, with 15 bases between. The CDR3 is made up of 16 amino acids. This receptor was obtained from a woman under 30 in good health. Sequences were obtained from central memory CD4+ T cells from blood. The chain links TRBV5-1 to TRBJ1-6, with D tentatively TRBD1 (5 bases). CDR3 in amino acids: CASSLTNSEGNSPLHF. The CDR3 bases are TGCGCCAGCAGCTTGACAAACAGCGAGGGGAATTCACCCCTCCACTTT.